The 20 T cell receptor beta chains below were found in one sample sequenced in a study of OX40 agonist ivuxolimab in advanced cancers. Here immunoSEQ multiplex PCR was the method, and the copy in TCRdb shows in-frame clones only, minus some. Counted here are more than 35,000 clones, 80% to 85% occurring once; the ten biggest clones make up about 8.8%. Specimen: CD4+ or CD8+ T cells sorted from blood, collected in a trial of the OX40 agonist ivuxolimab. The source is an adult with an advanced solid tumor such as melanoma, head and neck, liver or kidney cancer.

The gene calls are TRBV4-1 and TRBJ2-2; TRBD2 aligns across 15 bases. The CDR3 totals 18 residues. Germline CDR1 reads MGHRA; CDR2 reads YSYEKL. J gave up 5 bases and V 1 base, and 5 bases lay outside the gene matches. In DNA, the CDR3 is TGCGCCAGCAGCCAAGCGGGACTAGCGGGGGGAGGAACCGGGGAGCTGTTTTTT. This translates into CASSQAGLAGGGTGELFF.

The chain uses TRBV6-1 and TRBJ2-1, with 8 bases fitting TRBD2. The CDR3 loop spans 14 amino acids. The V and J ends lost 5 bases and 4 bases, in that order; junction bases with no gene match: 4. Germline V gene sequence: CDR1 MNHNS, CDR2 SASEGT. The CDR3 loop reads CASSRSGVYNEQFF. The CDR3 coding sequence is TGTGCCAGCAGTCGTAGCGGGGTTTACAATGAGCAGTTCTTC.

The chain is built from TRBV6-1 and TRBJ1-6, with 7 bases identical to TRBD1. The CDR3 consists of 15 residues. Trimming took 2 bases from V and 3 from J; bases not matched to a gene: 1. CDR1 is MNHNS, CDR2 SASEGT, per germline. The CDR3 sequence: CASSEQGDYNSPLHF. The CDR3 nucleotides are TGTGCCAGCAGTGAACAGGGGGACTATAATTCACCCCTCCACTTT.

The chain recombines TRBV15 with TRBJ2-5; 8 bases are a match to TRBD1. Looked up from germline, CDR1 is LNHNV and CDR2 is YYDKDF (reference sequence). V trimming: 5 bases; J trimming: 2 bases; junction bases outside the gene matches: 4. The CDR3 consists of 14 residues. The CDR3 nucleotides read TGTGCCACCAGCCGGACAGGGTCTCAAGAGACCCAGTACTTC. It specifies CATSRTGSQETQYF.

This CDR3 reads CASSMEERPVPHTDTQYF. The CDR3 DNA reads as TGTGCCAGTAGTATGGAAGAGCGCCCGGTCCCACACACAGATACGCAGTATTTT. The V gene is TRBV19, the J gene TRBJ2-3; unclear D gene. Trimming left V 3 bases short and J 2 bases short, with 21 bases between. The V gene's germline CDR1 is LNHDA and CDR2 SQIVND (reference sequence). The CDR3 extends over 18 amino acids.

The gene calls are TRBV30 and TRBJ2-7; possibly TRBD1 or TRBD2 for D (9 bases each). V lost 0 bases and J lost 6, with 21 bases in between. Germline CDR1 and CDR2: GTSNPN and SVGIG (reference sequence). This CDR3 is 16 amino acids long. The CDR3 loop is CAWSVQQGARGGEQYF. The CDR3 nucleotides read TGTGCCTGGAGTGTTCAACAGGGGGCGCGGGGGGGCGAGCAGTACTTC.

This chain connects TRBV28 to TRBJ1-1; D gene uncertain. Germline V gene data show CDR1 as MDHEN and CDR2 as SYDVKM. The CDR3 has 14 amino acids. V gave up 4 bases and J gave up 1 base, with 10 bases separating them. DNA of the CDR3: TGTGCCAGCAGTTCCCCCTTGGCGAACACTGAAGCTTTCTTT. The encoded protein is CASSSPLANTEAFF.

V is TRBV18 and J is TRBJ2-5, with no clear D. Deletions cut 0 bases from V and 5 bases from J, with 16 bases between. Germline CDR1 is KGHSH and CDR2 is LQKENI. CDR3 size: 16 residues. The CDR3 reads CASSPPLQTFRETQYF. CDR3 coding DNA: TGTGCCAGCTCACCACCGTTACAGACCTTTAGGGAGACCCAGTACTTC.

The J gene is TRBJ2-7, the V gene TRBV11-2, with 9 bases aligning to TRBD1. Unmatched junction bases numbered 4, after V lost 1 base and J lost 3 bases. Germline CDR1 SGHAT, CDR2 FQNNGV. The CDR3 is 15 amino acids. The CDR3 region is CASSLGGQGNYEQYF. DNA of the CDR3: TGTGCCAGCAGCTTAGGGGGACAGGGTAACTACGAGCAGTACTTC. Full variable domain (missing parts from reference TRBV11-2 and TRBJ2-7): EAGVAQSPRYKIIEKRQSVAFWCNPISGHATLYWYQQILGQGPKLLIQFQNNGVVDDSQLPKDRFSAERLKGVDSTLKIQPAKLEDSAVYLCASSLGGQGNYEQYFGPGTRLTVT.

This clone was observed a few times. The rearrangement links TRBV5-6 to TRBJ1-4; D might be TRBD1 (6 bases). This CDR3 spans 14 amino acids. Germline lookup yields CDR1 SGHDT and CDR2 YYEEEE. V shed 3 bases and J shed 8 bases, with 14 bases lying between them. The CDR3 here is CASSSGAGEEKLFF. In DNA, the CDR3 is TGTGCCAGCAGCTCGGGGGCAGGGGAGGAAAAACTGTTTTTT.

The sample holds a few counts of this clone. The V call is TRBV4-2, the J call TRBJ2-1; 12 bases map to TRBD2. From germline, CDR1 is LGHNA and CDR2 YNFKEQ. This CDR3 has 15 amino acids. The V and J ends lost 6 bases and 7 bases, in that order; junction bases with no gene match: 7. Here the CDR3 DNA reads TGTGCCAGCAGTGACGGGACTAGCGGGCAGAATGAGCAGTTCTTC. It encodes CASSDGTSGQNEQFF.

The chain's CDR3 is CATRVEGRETQYF. The CDR3 region has the DNA TGTGCCACCCGAGTTGAGGGAAGAGAGACCCAGTACTTC. The genes are TRBV6-1 and TRBJ2-5; possible D gene TRBD2, 5 bases. CDR1 is MNHNS, CDR2 SASEGT, per germline. This CDR3 spans 13 amino acids. The germline V and J ends were trimmed by 10 bases and 4 bases, with 16 bases remaining between them.

The V call is TRBV11-2, the J call TRBJ2-7; D may be TRBD1 or TRBD2 (5 bases each). Germline CDR1 SGHAT, CDR2 FQNNGV. Trimming pared 3 bases from V and 4 bases from J, leaving 10 bases between. This CDR3 is built from 13 residues. The CDR3 sequence: CASSFQGPYEQYF. The CDR3 DNA sequence: TGTGCCAGCAGCTTTCAGGGACCGTACGAGCAGTACTTC. Combining the CDR3 with reference TRBV11-2 and TRBJ2-7 gives the whole variable domain EAGVAQSPRYKIIEKRQSVAFWCNPISGHATLYWYQQILGQGPKLLIQFQNNGVVDDSQLPKDRFSAERLKGVDSTLKIQPAKLEDSAVYLCASSFQGPYEQYFGPGTRLTVT.

V is TRBV28 and J is TRBJ2-5, with D possibly being TRBD1 (6 bases). The better agreement between TRBJ2-7 and the DNA end casts doubt on the J call. The CDR3 length is 11 residues. Germline CDR1 is MDHEN and CDR2 is SYDVKM. CDR3 amino acids: CASGGQDEQYF. The DNA of the CDR3 is TGTGCCAGCGGGGGCCAGGACGAGCAGTACTTC.

This clone has a single count. V is TRBV30 and J is TRBJ1-1; D is perhaps TRBD1 (6 bases). Trimming pared 2 bases from V and 4 bases from J, leaving 17 bases between. The length of the CDR3 is 15 residues. Germline CDR1 and CDR2: GTSNPN and SVGIG (reference sequence). CDR3 in DNA: TGTGCCTGGAGTTTGGGGGGCTCGTCTCTCACTGAAGCTTTCTTT. Translated, it gives CAWSLGGSSLTEAFF.

V usage is TRBV6-5 and J usage is TRBJ1-5, with D hard to call. V was cut by 5 bases and J by 0 bases, with 11 bases left in between. The CDR3 is 15 amino acids. CDR1 and CDR2 from the germline V gene are MNHEY and SVGAGI. The CDR3 region has the DNA TGTGCCAGCAGTCAGACACTTTATAGCAATCAGCCCCAGCATTTT. It translates to CASSQTLYSNQPQHF.

The chain employs TRBV9 and TRBJ1-3; D not certain. This CDR3 has 16 amino acids. V was trimmed by 0 bases and J by 0 bases, leaving 10 bases between them. Germline CDR1 reads SGDLS; CDR2 reads YYNGEE. CDR3 bases: TGTGCCAGCAGCGTAGCGCCGGAGAGCTCTGGAAACACCATATATTTT. Translation gives CASSVAPESSGNTIYF.

The chain employs TRBV5-1 and TRBJ2-3, with 7 bases that match TRBD1. Looked up from germline, CDR1 is SGHRS and CDR2 is YFSETQ. This CDR3 has 15 residues. The J segment lost 2 bases and the V segment lost 4 bases, leaving 7 bases of the junction unmatched. CDR3 sequence: CASSPSDRATDTQYF. As DNA, the CDR3 is TGCGCCAGCAGCCCCTCTGACAGGGCCACAGATACGCAGTATTTT. Using reference TRBV5-1 and TRBJ2-3 for the parts outside the CDR3, the full variable domain is KAGVTQTPRYLIKTRGQQVTLSCSPISGHRSVSWYQQTPGQGLQFLFEYFSETQRNKGNFPGRFSGRQFSNSRSEMNVSTLELGDSALYLCASSPSDRATDTQYFGPGTRLTVL.

This rearrangement joins TRBV27 to TRBJ2-1; 7 nucleotides agree with TRBD2. There are 15 residues in the CDR3. CDR1 MNHEY and CDR2 SMNVEV come from the germline V gene (reference sequence). V lost 2 bases to trimming and J lost 3 bases; unmatched junction nucleotides: 4. CDR3 protein: CASSLKLASYNEQFF. CDR3 sequence (DNA): TGTGCCAGCAGTTTAAAACTAGCGAGCTACAATGAGCAGTTCTTC.

In its sample, this clone was seen once. The rearrangement uses TRBV29-1 and TRBJ2-3; either TRBD1 or TRBD2 may supply D (5 bases each). Germline V gene sequence: CDR1 SQVTM, CDR2 ANQGSEA. CDR3 size: 16 residues. The V end lost 6 bases, the J end lost 2 bases, and 21 bases lay between the germline ends. CDR3: CSVPTGTQTFTDTQYF. As DNA, the CDR3 is TGCAGCGTGCCCACCGGGACGCAAACCTTCACAGATACGCAGTATTTT.